This T cell receptor beta chain was found in a study of blood T cells in healthy people across ages. Overall study findings and caveats: Age brought a roughly linear fall in TCR beta diversity measured per million T cells. Changes in expanded clonotypes were possibly confounded, as the CMV status of donors was unknown.

Concerning this clonotype: The antigen remains unidentified.

Germline V gene sequence: CDR1 SQVTM, CDR2 ANQGSEA. V gave up 6 bases and J gave up 6 bases, with 14 bases separating them. The CDR3 covers 13 residues. Sample-barcoded 5' priming and a J-beta primer mix drove a second PCR of 7 to 11 cycles. From the 5' RACE reads, TCRdb called clonotypes with MiXCR, one entry per CDR3 protein. This sample yields around 1.5 million distinct CDR3 sequences, of which 55% to 75% are seen a single time; about 6.3% belongs to the top ten. The chain uses TRBV29-1 and TRBJ2-2; D is unclear. The sample comprised blood. This receptor was obtained from a man aged 18-30 years in good health. CDR3 nucleotide sequence: TGCAGCGTGATAACAGTAGGATCCGGGGAGCTGTTTTTT. It translates to CSVITVGSGELFF.